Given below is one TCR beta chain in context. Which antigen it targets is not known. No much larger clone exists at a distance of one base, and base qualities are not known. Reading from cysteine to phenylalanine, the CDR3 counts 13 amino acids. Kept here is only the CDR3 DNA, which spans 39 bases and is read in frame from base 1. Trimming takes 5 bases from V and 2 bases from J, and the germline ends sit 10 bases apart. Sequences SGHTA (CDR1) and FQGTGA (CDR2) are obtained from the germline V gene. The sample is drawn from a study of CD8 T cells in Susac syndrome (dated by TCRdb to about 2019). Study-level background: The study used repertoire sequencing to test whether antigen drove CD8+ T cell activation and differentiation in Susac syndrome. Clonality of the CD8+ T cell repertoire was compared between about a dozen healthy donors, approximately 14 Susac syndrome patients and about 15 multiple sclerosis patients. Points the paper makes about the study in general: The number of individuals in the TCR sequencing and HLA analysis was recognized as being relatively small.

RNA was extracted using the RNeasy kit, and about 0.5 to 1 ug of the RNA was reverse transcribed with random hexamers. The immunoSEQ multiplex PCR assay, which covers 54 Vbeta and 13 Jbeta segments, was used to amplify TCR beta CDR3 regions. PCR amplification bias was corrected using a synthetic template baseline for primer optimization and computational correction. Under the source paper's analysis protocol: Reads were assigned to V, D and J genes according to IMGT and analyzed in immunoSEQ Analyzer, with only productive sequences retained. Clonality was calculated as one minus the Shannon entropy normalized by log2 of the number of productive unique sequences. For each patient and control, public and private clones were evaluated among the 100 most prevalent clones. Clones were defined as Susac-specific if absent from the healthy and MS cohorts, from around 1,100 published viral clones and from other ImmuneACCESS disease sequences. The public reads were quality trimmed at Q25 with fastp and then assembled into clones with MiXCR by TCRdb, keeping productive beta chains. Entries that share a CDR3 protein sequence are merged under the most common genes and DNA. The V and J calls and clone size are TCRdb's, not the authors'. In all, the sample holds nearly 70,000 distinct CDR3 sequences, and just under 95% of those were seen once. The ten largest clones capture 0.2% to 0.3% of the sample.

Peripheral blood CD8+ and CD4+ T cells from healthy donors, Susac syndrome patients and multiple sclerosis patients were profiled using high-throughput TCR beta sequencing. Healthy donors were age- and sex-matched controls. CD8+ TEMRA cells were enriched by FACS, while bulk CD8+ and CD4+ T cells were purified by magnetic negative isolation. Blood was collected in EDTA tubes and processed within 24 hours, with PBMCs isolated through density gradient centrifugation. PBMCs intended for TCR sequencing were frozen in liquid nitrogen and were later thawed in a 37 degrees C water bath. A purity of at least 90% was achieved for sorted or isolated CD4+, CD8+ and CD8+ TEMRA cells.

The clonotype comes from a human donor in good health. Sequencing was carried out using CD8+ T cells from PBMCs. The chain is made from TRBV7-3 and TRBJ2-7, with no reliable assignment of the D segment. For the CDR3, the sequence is CASSPEPTYEQYF. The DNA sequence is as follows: TGTGCCAGCAGCCCGGAACCTACCTACGAGCAGTACTTC.